This TCR beta chain was sequenced in a study of blood T cell repertoires in COVID-19. Looking at the study overall: Samples representing acute and convalescent COVID-19 were sourced from the United States, Italy and Spain. In each case, the material was cDNA or gDNA derived from T cells, B-cell-depleted T cells, or PBMCs.

In germline, CDR1 is SNHLY, CDR2 FYNNEI. V lost 7 bases, J lost 4 bases, and 16 bases lay in between. This CDR3 is 15 amino acids long. Using immunoSEQ multiplex PCR, the repertoire was profiled, and TCRdb retains in-frame clones only, with some absent. The sample lists a few hundred thousand clones, more than 85% occurring once. Cohorts were assigned according to the clinical history that participants reported. The genes are TRBV2 and TRBJ1-4, with D possibly being TRBD1 (5 bases). This TCR was sampled from a woman in her 30s who had recovered from COVID-19. The material sequenced was PBMCs or T cells enriched from blood (not recorded which). In DNA, the CDR3 is TGTGCCAGCACCCCCCGGGGGGTGGATAATGAAAAACTGTTTTTT. Encoded protein: CASTPRGVDNEKLFF.